A selection of T cell receptor beta chains follows, all from one sample in a study of T cells in Graves' hyperthyroidism and ophthalmopathy. TCRdb used MiXCR to reprocess the multiplex PCR reads, holding one entry per CDR3 protein. The data show over 500,000 distinct CDR3 sequences, approximately 17% seen once. The specimen was blood. The source is a woman aged 18-35 years with Graves' ophthalmopathy. CDR3s include the opening cysteine and the closing phenylalanine or tryptophan. Fields, in order: clone size, D gene, J gene, V gene, CDR3 protein, CDR3 DNA. A D gene is named only where the DNA matches it firmly. The size of a clone is reported for some rows only, either as once, few or many, or as a class for expanded clones.

NA,NA,TRBJ2-3,TRBV28,CASRGLRVTTDTQYF,TGTGCCAGCAGAGGACTCCGAGTGACCACAGATACGCAGTATTTT
NA,TRBD1,TRBJ1-2,TRBV5-1,CASRRQGGHFYGYTF,TGCGCCAGCAGAAGACAGGGGGGCCACTTCTATGGCTACACCTTC
NA,NA,TRBJ2-2,TRBV28,CASSLTGRNTGELFF,TGTGCCAGCAGTTTAACAGGGCGTAACACCGGGGAGCTGTTTTTT
NA,TRBD1,TRBJ2-7,TRBV4-2,CASSQARDSSYEQYF,TGTGCCAGCAGCCAAGCCCGGGACAGTTCCTACGAGCAGTACTTC
many,NA,TRBJ1-1,TRBV12-3/TRBV12-4,CASTKGSENEAFF,TGTGCCAGCACCAAGGGTTCGGAGAATGAAGCTTTCTTT
few,TRBD1,TRBJ1-2,TRBV24-1,CATSDLTGNGYTF,TGTGCCACCAGTGACCTGACAGGGAATGGCTACACCTTC
many,TRBD2,TRBJ2-3,TRBV28,CASRLAGRSTDTQYF,TGTGCCAGCCGACTAGCGGGGCGGAGCACAGATACGCAGTATTTT
many,NA,TRBJ2-5,TRBV20-1,CSARYGMIETQYF,TGCAGTGCTAGATACGGCATGATAGAGACCCAGTACTTC
many,TRBD1,TRBJ2-1,TRBV7-2,CASSYEGQARQFF,TGTGCCAGCAGTTATGAAGGACAGGCCCGGCAGTTCTTC
few,NA,TRBJ1-2,TRBV6-2/TRBV6-3,CASISGPRSYGYTF,TGTGCCAGCATCTCCGGGCCTCGTAGCTATGGCTACACCTTC
many,TRBD2,TRBJ2-1,TRBV2,CASSEAGAPGNEQFF,TGTGCCAGCAGTGAGGCGGGAGCGCCAGGCAATGAGCAGTTCTTC
NA,NA,TRBJ1-4,TRBV7-7,CASSLRRGEKLFF,TGTGCTAGCAGCTTGCGACGAGGTGAAAAACTGTTTTTT
NA,TRBD2,TRBJ2-3,TRBV10-3,CAISHSGAGTDTQYF,TGTGCCATCAGCCATAGCGGGGCGGGAACAGATACGCAGTATTTT
NA,TRBD1,TRBJ1-5,TRBV6-1,CASSHSGTGRGNQPQHF,TGTGCCAGCAGCCACTCGGGGACAGGGCGGGGGAATCAGCCCCAGCATTTT
NA,TRBD2,TRBJ2-3,TRBV28,CASSFAGGPDTQYF,TGTGCCAGCAGTTTTGCGGGGGGGCCAGATACGCAGTATTTT
many,NA,TRBJ1-2,TRBV30,CAWSAKERDTYGYTF,TGTGCCTGGAGTGCCAAGGAACGGGACACCTATGGCTACACCTTC
many,NA,TRBJ2-1,TRBV28,CASSSSPNEQFF,TGTGCCAGCTCAAGCTCCCCCAATGAGCAGTTCTTC
many,TRBD1,TRBJ1-5,TRBV6-2/TRBV6-3,CASSYGGTGGRQPQHF,TGTGCCAGCAGTTACGGAGGGACAGGGGGACGGCAGCCCCAGCATTTT
many,TRBD2,TRBJ2-7,TRBV27,CASSPGLVAEQYF,TGTGCCAGCAGCCCTGGACTAGTCGCCGAGCAGTACTTC
NA,NA,TRBJ2-7,TRBV15,CATSRGAEGYEQYF,TGTGCCACCAGCAGAGGGGCCGAGGGATACGAGCAGTACTTC
NA,NA,TRBJ2-3,TRBV13,CASSLGFRWFTDTQYF,TGTGCCAGCAGCTTAGGCTTCAGGTGGTTCACAGATACGCAGTATTTT
many,NA,TRBJ2-5,TRBV20-1,CSAREQGYDGGPQYF,TGCAGTGCTAGAGAACAGGGTTACGACGGGGGACCCCAGTACTTC
few,NA,TRBJ1-1,TRBV19,CASRTAGEAFF,TGTGCCAGTAGAACGGCGGGTGAAGCTTTCTTT
many,TRBD1,TRBJ2-3,TRBV3-1,CASSQVYRLSGTGYTDTQYF,TGTGCCAGCAGCCAAGTTTATCGACTCTCCGGGACAGGCTACACAGATACGCAGTATTTT